These T cell receptor beta chains were read from a single sample in a study of CD8 T cells in ankylosing spondylitis. TCRdb redid the calling of the 5' RACE reads with MiXCR, one entry per CDR3 protein. The sample yields around 250,000 distinct CDR3 sequences, around 10% seen once. Sequencing input: blood, either unsorted or a sorted T cell fraction (not recorded which). The receptors stem from a male donor with ankylosing spondylitis or in good health (not recorded which). The CDR3 runs from the conserved cysteine through the conserved F or W. The D gene is left open where the match is weak. Clone size is shown for a subset of rows, as once, few, many or a class of expanded clone.

clone_size: many
j_call: TRBJ1-5
d_call: .
v_call: TRBV12-3/TRBV12-4
cdr3_nt: TGTGCCAGCAGCCTAAGGGGCAATCAGCCCCAGCATTTT
cdr3_aa: CASSLRGNQPQHF

clone_size: many
j_call: TRBJ2-7
d_call: .
v_call: TRBV5-1
cdr3_nt: TGCGCCAGCAGCTTCACAGGGAGCGAGCAGTACTTC
cdr3_aa: CASSFTGSEQYF

clone_size: .
j_call: TRBJ2-2
d_call: .
v_call: TRBV10-3
cdr3_nt: TGTGCCACTATGGGGGACACCGGGGAGCTGTTTTTT
cdr3_aa: CATMGDTGELFF

clone_size: many
j_call: TRBJ2-3
d_call: .
v_call: TRBV5-1
cdr3_nt: TGCGCCAGCAGAATTACGGGGGATACGCAGTATTTT
cdr3_aa: CASRITGDTQYF

clone_size: few
j_call: TRBJ2-3
d_call: .
v_call: TRBV2
cdr3_nt: TGTGCCAGCCGGCCTAGCCTAAGCACAGATACGCAGTATTTT
cdr3_aa: CASRPSLSTDTQYF

clone_size: .
j_call: TRBJ2-1
d_call: TRBD2
v_call: TRBV7-7
cdr3_nt: TGTGCCAGCAGCTTATCTAGCGGGGGCGTAAATGAGCAGTTCTTC
cdr3_aa: CASSLSSGGVNEQFF

clone_size: few
j_call: TRBJ2-5
d_call: TRBD2
v_call: TRBV2
cdr3_nt: TGTGCCAGCAGCCAGACTAGCGGGAGCCCCTGGGAGACCCAGTACTTC
cdr3_aa: CASSQTSGSPWETQYF

clone_size: many
j_call: TRBJ2-7
d_call: .
v_call: TRBV6-5
cdr3_nt: TGTGCCAGCAGTTACCAGGGTCGGTCCTACGAGCAGTACTTC
cdr3_aa: CASSYQGRSYEQYF

clone_size: once
j_call: TRBJ2-6
d_call: TRBD2
v_call: TRBV15
cdr3_nt: TGTGCCACGGAAGGGGCTAGCGGCTCTGGGGCCAACGTCCTGACTTTC
cdr3_aa: CATEGASGSGANVLTF

clone_size: many
j_call: TRBJ1-2
d_call: .
v_call: TRBV12-3/TRBV12-4
cdr3_nt: TGTGCCAGCAGGCCTCCCCTCAATGTCGCAGGCTACACCTTC
cdr3_aa: CASRPPLNVAGYTF

clone_size: many
j_call: TRBJ2-1
d_call: TRBD2
v_call: TRBV7-8
cdr3_nt: TGTGCCAGCAGCTTAGCGATAGCGGGAAGTGAGCAGTTCTTC
cdr3_aa: CASSLAIAGSEQFF

clone_size: many
j_call: TRBJ2-1
d_call: TRBD2
v_call: TRBV5-1
cdr3_nt: TGCGCCAGCAGCACCGGGACTAGCGGGATAAGTGAGCAGTTCTTC
cdr3_aa: CASSTGTSGISEQFF

clone_size: many
j_call: TRBJ1-4
d_call: .
v_call: TRBV15
cdr3_nt: TGTGCCACCAGCAGAGATAGGGGGGGAACTAATGAAAAACTGTTTTTT
cdr3_aa: CATSRDRGGTNEKLFF

clone_size: few
j_call: TRBJ2-3
d_call: TRBD2
v_call: TRBV20-1
cdr3_nt: TGCAGTGCCGAGACTAGCGGCGACACAGATACGCAGTATTTT
cdr3_aa: CSAETSGDTDTQYF

clone_size: many
j_call: TRBJ2-1
d_call: .
v_call: TRBV20-1
cdr3_nt: TGCAGTGCTCAAACCCCCAACGACGCCTACAATGAGCAGTTCTTC
cdr3_aa: CSAQTPNDAYNEQFF

clone_size: many
j_call: TRBJ2-7
d_call: TRBD2
v_call: TRBV20-1
cdr3_nt: TGCAGTGCAACGAGCGGGGGAAGCTCCTACGAGCAGTACTTC
cdr3_aa: CSATSGGSSYEQYF

clone_size: many
j_call: TRBJ1-1
d_call: .
v_call: TRBV10-3
cdr3_nt: TGTGCCATCAGTGGGGGCCAGGGTTACACTGAAGCTTTCTTT
cdr3_aa: CAISGGQGYTEAFF

clone_size: few
j_call: TRBJ2-1
d_call: TRBD2
v_call: TRBV5-1
cdr3_nt: TGCGCCAGCAGCTTGGGGACTAGCGGGAGTGATGAGCAGTTCTTC
cdr3_aa: CASSLGTSGSDEQFF

clone_size: .
j_call: TRBJ1-1
d_call: TRBD1
v_call: TRBV3-1
cdr3_nt: TGTGCCAGCAGCCAAGATTACAGGGGGAACACTGAAGCTTTCTTT
cdr3_aa: CASSQDYRGNTEAFF

clone_size: many
j_call: TRBJ2-7
d_call: .
v_call: TRBV28
cdr3_nt: TGTGCCAGCAGTTTAGGGAGTCGGGGTCCCGTCTACGAGCAGTACTTC
cdr3_aa: CASSLGSRGPVYEQYF

clone_size: .
j_call: TRBJ1-4
d_call: .
v_call: TRBV7-8
cdr3_nt: TGTGCCAGCAGCCTACAGGGCCGGAGGGAAAAACTGTTTTTT
cdr3_aa: CASSLQGRREKLFF

clone_size: .
j_call: TRBJ1-1
d_call: .
v_call: TRBV21-1
cdr3_nt: TGTGCCAGCACCAGCAAAGCCTTAAGGACAGGTAAAAATGAAGCTTTCTTT
cdr3_aa: CASTSKALRTGKNEAFF

clone_size: .
j_call: TRBJ2-6
d_call: TRBD1
v_call: TRBV4-1
cdr3_nt: TGCGCCAGCAGTTGGACAGGGGCGATACTTTCTGGGGCCAACGTCCTGACTTTC
cdr3_aa: CASSWTGAILSGANVLTF